This section outlines one T cell receptor (beta chain) sequence together with its context. Other DNA sequences in the same sample also yield this CDR3. The sample originates from a study of blood T cell repertoires in COVID-19. Trimming removed 2 bases from V and 3 bases from J, with 7 bases in between. Germline V gives CDR1 GTSNPN, CDR2 SVGIG (reference sequence). CDR3 size: 12 residues. Libraries were prepared by immunoSEQ multiplex PCR; TCRdb keeps only in-frame clonotypes and omits some of them. The table has some 210,000 clones, roughly 87% seen once. The sample taken for sequencing was PBMCs or T cells enriched from blood (not recorded which). V is TRBV30 and J is TRBJ1-1; weak D call: TRBD1 (5 bases). This receptor was identified in a young man with acute COVID-19. The CDR3, as DNA: TGTGCCTGGAGTCCGGGGGACACTGAAGCTTTCTTT. Translation gives CAWSPGDTEAFF.